The 32 T cell receptor beta chains given below trace back to one sample, sequenced in a study of cytomegalovirus exposure and HLA in healthy donors. Vbeta (60) and Jbeta (13) primers were used in the PCR. Some clones are missing from TCRdb's copy, which holds only in-frame ones; the method was immunoSEQ multiplex PCR. The sample carries 95,000 to 150,000 clones, more than 65% recorded once. The specimen sequenced was PBMCs. The receptors shown here come from a man younger than 35 in good health and CMV-seropositive.

The DNA for the CDR3 is TGTGCCAGCAGCCTGCCCCCAGCTCAGGGGGACTATGGCTACACCTTC. This sequence encodes CASSLPPAQGDYGYTF. This chain connects TRBV13 to TRBJ1-2, with TRBD1 identical over 7 bases. The V and J ends lost 5 bases and 3 bases, in that order; junction bases with no gene match: 12. The CDR3 consists of 16 residues. CDR1 PRHDT and CDR2 FYEKMQ come from the germline V gene (reference sequence).

The J gene is TRBJ2-1, the V gene TRBV13; tentatively, D is TRBD2 (6 bases). V was shortened by 5 bases and J by 2 bases, with 10 bases between the two germline ends. The length of the CDR3 is 14 residues. CDR1 is PRHDT and CDR2 is FYEKMQ in the germline V gene (reference sequence). For the CDR3, the DNA is TGTGCCAGCAGCAAAGGGGAGGCCTACAATGAGCAGTTCTTC. It codes for CASSKGEAYNEQFF.

The rearrangement uses TRBV4-1 and TRBJ2-2; TRBD2 matches 7 bases. Germline values: CDR1 MGHRA, CDR2 YSYEKL. V dropped 4 bases and J dropped 5; count of bases not matched to a gene: 4. CDR3 length: 14 residues. This CDR3 reads CASSPLGGTGELFF. CDR3 nucleotides: TGCGCCAGCAGCCCACTGGGAGGGACCGGGGAGCTGTTTTTT.

The table lists this clone with a count of one. The V call is TRBV4-1, the J call TRBJ1-3; no reliable D call. V was cut by 3 bases and J by 0 bases, with 6 bases left in between. Germline V lookup: CDR1 MGHRA, CDR2 YSYEKL. CDR3 size: 14 residues. The CDR3 nucleotides read TGCGCCAGCAGCCACGGGATCTCTGGAAACACCATATATTTT. Amino acid sequence: CASSHGISGNTIYF.

Concerning this clone itself: Different DNA sequences within this sample yield the same CDR3. The chain uses TRBV7-2 and TRBJ1-5; TRBD1 matches 7 bases. The length of the CDR3 is 15 residues. Losses at the gene ends were 2 bases for V and 3 bases for J; bases not matched to a gene: 4. Germline-derived CDR1 and CDR2 are SGHTA and FQGNSA. CDR3 loop: CASSLYGQVNQPQHF. The CDR3 coding sequence is TGTGCCAGCAGCTTATACGGACAGGTCAATCAGCCCCAGCATTTT.

The V gene is TRBV27, the J gene TRBJ1-4; the match to TRBD1 covers 8 bases. This CDR3 has 14 residues. Germline V CDR1 and CDR2: MNHEY, SMNVEV (reference sequence). V shed 4 bases and J 3 bases; nucleotides not matched to a gene: 1. The CDR3 DNA reads TGTGCCAGCAGTTACAGGGGGGCTAATGAAAAACTGTTTTTT. It encodes CASSYRGANEKLFF.

V and J are TRBV6-6 and TRBJ2-7; D not resolved. Germline CDR1 reads MNHNY; CDR2 reads SVGAGI (reference sequence). The CDR3 contains 15 residues. Trimming stripped 6 bases from V and 0 bases from J, with 15 bases between. CDR3 nucleotide sequence: TGTGCCAGCAGGCATCTTGGAGAAAGCTCCTACGAGCAGTACTTC. Residues: CASRHLGESSYEQYF.

The sample holds one count of this clone. The gene calls are TRBV7-8 and TRBJ1-1; possibly TRBD1 for D (5 bases). This CDR3 has 16 residues. V gave up 6 bases and J gave up 2 bases, with 19 bases separating them. Germline loops: CDR1 SGHVS, CDR2 FQNEAQ. DNA of the CDR3: TGTGCCAGCAGACCCGAAAATGTGGGGCTAAACACTGAAGCTTTCTTT. The encoded protein is CASRPENVGLNTEAFF.

The rearrangement joins TRBV4-2 to TRBJ2-2; 9 nucleotides align to TRBD2. J gave up 4 bases and V 9 bases, and 9 bases lay outside the gene matches. The length of the CDR3 is 15 residues. Germline V gives CDR1 LGHNA, CDR2 YNFKEQ. Here the CDR3 DNA reads TGTGCCAGTCAGAAGGGCGGGAGGGCCACCGGGGAGCTGTTTTTT. Translating it yields CASQKGGRATGELFF.

The chain uses TRBV6-1 and TRBJ2-7, with TRBD2 as a possible D gene (6 bases). With 4 bases removed from V and 5 bases from J, the gap between germline ends came to 18 bases. Germline CDR1 MNHNS, CDR2 SASEGT. The CDR3 is 15 residues long. DNA for the CDR3: TGTGCCAGCAGTGCAAGGACTACCGAACTCAACGAGCAGTACTTC. This gives the protein CASSARTTELNEQYF.

About this clone: Sequence at one end of the junction differs from germline and may be a read error. This sequence joins TRBV5-1 and TRBJ2-6, with a weak D call TRBD1 (5 bases). The CDR3 spans 16 residues. Germline lookup yields CDR1 SGHRS and CDR2 YFSETQ. The CDR3 reads CASSLFGSSGANGLTF. The CDR3 DNA reads TGCGCCAGCAGCTTGTTCGGGTCGTCTGGGGCCAACGGCCTGACTTTC.

The rearrangement joins TRBV19 to TRBJ2-7; tentatively, D is TRBD1 (6 bases). The CDR3 length is 13 residues. Germline loops: CDR1 LNHDA, CDR2 SQIVND (reference sequence). V was clipped by 5 bases and J by 5 bases, with 13 bases between them. The CDR3 nucleotides read TGTGCCAGTAGTGGCACAGGGTCCCACGAGCAGTACTTC. This gives the protein CASSGTGSHEQYF.

The chain combines TRBV27 with TRBJ2-2; TRBD2 aligns across 9 bases. The trim removed 2 bases at V and 0 bases at J, leaving 10 bases unmatched. This CDR3 has 19 residues. Germline assignment: CDR1 MNHEY and CDR2 SMNVEV (reference sequence). The CDR3 sequence is CASSLKASGTLSNTGELFF. The CDR3 nucleotides read TGTGCCAGCAGTTTAAAGGCTAGCGGGACCCTCTCGAACACCGGGGAGCTGTTTTTT.

The chain recombines TRBV5-6 with TRBJ2-7; D unclear. The CDR3 runs to 13 residues. Germline loops: CDR1 SGHDT, CDR2 YYEEEE. The V end lost 0 bases, the J end lost 3 bases, and 7 bases lay between the germline ends. This chain's CDR3 is CASSLGQFYEQYF. The CDR3 coding sequence is TGTGCCAGCAGCTTGGGGCAGTTCTACGAGCAGTACTTC.

On this clone: An end of the junction does not agree with germline; a read error may underlie this. The J gene is TRBJ1-3, the V gene TRBV7-9; 8 nucleotides agree with TRBD1. This CDR3 is built from 15 residues. Germline V lookup: CDR1 SEHNR, CDR2 FQNEAQ (reference sequence). The CDR3 is CSSSLRAGGGNTIYF. The CDR3 DNA follows: TGTTCCAGCAGCTTAAGGGCAGGGGGCGGAAACACCATATATTTT.

The chain is built from TRBV4-1 and TRBJ2-7; maybe TRBD2 (5 bases). Germline CDR1 MGHRA, CDR2 YSYEKL. The ends were cut back, 1 base at V and 5 bases at J, with 12 bases in the middle. The CDR3 loop spans 14 amino acids. The DNA for the CDR3 is TGCGCCAGCAGCCAAGGCCCACCGGGAAACGAGCAGTACTTC. Translation: CASSQGPPGNEQYF.

The rearrangement joins TRBV5-8 to TRBJ2-7, with a tentative D call TRBD1 (6 bases). The V and J ends lost 2 bases and 3 bases respectively, with 18 bases between them. This CDR3 is built from 16 residues. The germline CDR1 and CDR2 sequences are SGHTS and YDEGEE. In DNA form, the CDR3 reads TGTGCCAGCAGCTTTCAGGGACAACCGGGCAACTACGAGCAGTACTTC. It specifies CASSFQGQPGNYEQYF.

V and J are TRBV28 and TRBJ1-5; perhaps TRBD1 as D (5 bases). The CDR3 extends over 13 amino acids. CDR1 and CDR2 from the germline V gene are MDHEN and SYDVKM. The V gene lost 2 bases and the J gene lost 9 bases, with 11 bases spanning the gap. CDR3 DNA: TGTGCCAGCAGTTTAACAGGTCCCATGCCCCAGCATTTT. Its protein product is CASSLTGPMPQHF.

The genes are TRBV9 and TRBJ2-3; 16 bases agree with TRBD2. CDR1 and CDR2 (germline): SGDLS, YYNGEE. With V trimmed by 2 bases and J by 4 bases, 1 base remained unmatched. CDR3 length equals 16 residues. The CDR3 DNA is TGTGCCAGCAGCGTGGGGACTAGCGGGAGGGCAGATACGCAGTATTTT. It is translated as CASSVGTSGRADTQYF.

This chain links TRBV5-1 with TRBJ1-2; D remains unclear. Germline assignment: CDR1 SGHRS and CDR2 YFSETQ. Between the trimmed V and J ends, which lost 1 base and 2 bases, there was a span of 9 bases. CDR3 length: 14 residues. This chain's CDR3 is CASSLLLSNYGYTF. Written as DNA, the CDR3 is TGCGCCAGCAGCTTGCTTCTCTCGAACTATGGCTACACCTTC.

CDR3 sequence (DNA): TGCGCCAGCAGCCAAGCTAGGAGGGCCTCGGGACACACCATATATTTT. It encodes CASSQARRASGHTIYF. The chain couples TRBV4-1 to TRBJ1-3; possible D gene TRBD1, 5 bases. Germline values: CDR1 MGHRA, CDR2 YSYEKL. The CDR3 has 16 amino acids. V shed 1 base and J shed 8 bases, with 18 bases lying between them.

The gene calls are TRBV25-1 and TRBJ2-1; no reliable D call. V was clipped by 8 bases and J by 5 bases, with 16 bases between them. Germline assignment: CDR1 MGHDK and CDR2 SYGVNS. There are 14 residues in the CDR3. The CDR3 nucleotides read TGTGCCAGCGGTCCCTCAAAATTAGACAATGAGCAGTTCTTC. This encodes CASGPSKLDNEQFF.

The V and J genes are TRBV19 and TRBJ2-7; D ambiguous. V dropped 3 bases and J dropped 3 bases, with 12 bases sitting between them. This CDR3 is 14 amino acids long. Germline V gene sequence: CDR1 LNHDA, CDR2 SQIVND (reference sequence). The chain's CDR3 is CASSITTDVYEQYF. CDR3 DNA: TGTGCCAGTAGTATTACAACCGATGTCTACGAGCAGTACTTC.

This clone was seen more than once but under ten times. The chain carries TRBV19 and TRBJ2-3, with TRBD2 identical over 13 bases. V dropped 0 bases and J dropped 3; count of bases not matched to a gene: 6. Germline V gene sequence: CDR1 LNHDA, CDR2 SQIVND (reference sequence). The CDR3 totals 18 residues. CDR3 sequence: CASSIDRLAGGSTDTQYF. DNA of the CDR3: TGTGCCAGTAGTATAGATCGACTAGCGGGAGGAAGTACAGATACGCAGTATTTT. Full variable domain (rest looked up from reference TRBV19 and TRBJ2-3): DGGITQSPKYLFRKEGQNVTLSCEQNLNHDAMYWYRQDPGQGLRLIYYSQIVNDFQKGDIAEGYSVSREKKESFPLTVTSAQKNPTAFYLCASSIDRLAGGSTDTQYFGPGTRLTVL.

The CDR3 region has the DNA TGTGCCAGCAGTCGACAGAACAATGAGCAGTTCTTC. Translation: CASSRQNNEQFF. V and J are TRBV28 and TRBJ2-1, with a possible D match to TRBD1 (5 bases). Trimming pared 5 bases from V and 5 bases from J, leaving 7 bases between. Germline V lookup: CDR1 MDHEN, CDR2 SYDVKM. This CDR3 comprises 12 residues.

The rearrangement links TRBV27 to TRBJ1-4, with TRBD1 matching 8 bases. The CDR3 runs 14 residues. Germline-derived CDR1 and CDR2 are MNHEY and SMNVEV (reference sequence). V gave up 5 bases and J gave up 5 bases; unmatched junction bases: 4. CDR3 region: CASSRDRRNEKLFF. The CDR3 DNA is TGTGCCAGCAGTCGGGACAGGCGAAATGAAAAACTGTTTTTT. Based on the CDR3 plus reference TRBV27 and TRBJ1-4, the full variable domain is EAQVTQNPRYLITVTGKKLTVTCSQNMNHEYMSWYRQDPGLGLRQIYYSMNVEVTDKGDVPEGYKVSRKEKRNFPLILESPSPNQTSLYFCASSRDRRNEKLFFGSGTQLSVL.

The rearrangement links TRBV27 to TRBJ1-2, with D unresolved. The CDR3 covers 13 residues. CDR1 is MNHEY and CDR2 is SMNVEV in the germline V gene (reference sequence). The germline V and J ends were trimmed by 5 bases and 4 bases, with 11 bases remaining between them. The CDR3 reads CASSGGIGYGYTF. DNA of the CDR3: TGTGCCAGCAGTGGAGGGATAGGCTATGGCTACACCTTC.

This clone was counted a single time. This sequence joins TRBV30 and TRBJ1-2; 8 bases match TRBD1. V was clipped by 4 bases and J by 4 bases; unmatched bases: 5. The CDR3 covers 13 residues. CDR1 and CDR2 (germline): GTSNPN, SVGIG (reference sequence). DNA for the CDR3: TGTGCCTGGAAGGGACAGGAGGGCTATGGCTACACCTTC. Encoded protein: CAWKGQEGYGYTF.

The chain has TRBV5-1 and TRBJ1-2; D unresolved. This CDR3 region has 14 residues. The ends were cut back, 0 bases at V and 8 bases at J, with 14 bases in the middle. Germline CDR1 SGHRS, CDR2 YFSETQ. Here the CDR3 reads CASSLAGSAEGYTF. For the CDR3, the DNA is TGCGCCAGCAGCTTGGCGGGGTCCGCAGAGGGCTACACCTTC.

The chain has TRBV7-8 and TRBJ2-5, with unresolved D. The J call may not be correct, given that the DNA end is closer to TRBJ2-7. The CDR3 has 14 residues. Germline lookup yields CDR1 SGHVS and CDR2 FQNEAQ. DNA of the CDR3: TGTGCCAGCAGCTTAGAGGCAGCGACCTACGAGCAGTACTTC. Its translation: CASSLEAATYEQYF.

This clone was seen just once. The rearrangement joins TRBV18 to TRBJ1-1; the match to TRBD1 covers 8 bases. This CDR3 is 14 amino acids long. The germline V gene encodes CDR1 KGHSH and CDR2 LQKENI. Unmatched junction bases numbered 5, after V lost 5 bases and J lost 3 bases. This CDR3 is CASSVETGDTEAFF. The CDR3 nucleotides read TGTGCCAGCTCAGTAGAGACAGGGGACACTGAAGCTTTCTTT.

The chain links TRBV6-6 to TRBJ2-5, with a weak D call TRBD1 (6 bases). Trimming cost V 4 bases and J 11 bases, with 20 bases left between them. This CDR3 has 14 amino acids. Germline-derived CDR1 and CDR2 are MNHNY and SVGAGI (reference sequence). CDR3 protein: CASSSRDKGAEQYF. CDR3 nucleotide sequence: TGTGCCAGCAGTTCCCGGGACAAGGGAGCGGAGCAGTACTTC.